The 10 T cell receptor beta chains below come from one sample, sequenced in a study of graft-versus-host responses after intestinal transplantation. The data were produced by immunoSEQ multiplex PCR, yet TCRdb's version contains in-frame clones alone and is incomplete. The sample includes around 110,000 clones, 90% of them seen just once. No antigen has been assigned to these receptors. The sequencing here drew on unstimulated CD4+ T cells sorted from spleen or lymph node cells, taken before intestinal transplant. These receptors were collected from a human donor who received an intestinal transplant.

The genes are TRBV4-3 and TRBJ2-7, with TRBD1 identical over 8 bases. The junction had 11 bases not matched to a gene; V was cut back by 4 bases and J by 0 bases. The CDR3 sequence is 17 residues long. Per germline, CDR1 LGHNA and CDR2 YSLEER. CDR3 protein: CASSRLLAGTGSYEQYF. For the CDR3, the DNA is TGCGCCAGCAGCCGCCTGCTTGCCGGGACAGGCTCCTACGAGCAGTACTTC.

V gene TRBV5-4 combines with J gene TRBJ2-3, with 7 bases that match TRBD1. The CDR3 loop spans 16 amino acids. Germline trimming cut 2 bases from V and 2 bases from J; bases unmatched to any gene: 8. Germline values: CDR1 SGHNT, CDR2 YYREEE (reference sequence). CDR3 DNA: TGTGCCAGCAGCTTAGTTCGGGACAGACTCACAGATACGCAGTATTTT. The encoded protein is CASSLVRDRLTDTQYF. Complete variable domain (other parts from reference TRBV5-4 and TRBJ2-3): ETGVTQSPTHLIKTRGQQVTLRCSSQSGHNTVSWYQQALGQGPQFIFQYYREEENGRGNFPPRFSGLQFPNYSSELNVNALELDDSALYLCASSLVRDRLTDTQYFGPGTRLTVL.

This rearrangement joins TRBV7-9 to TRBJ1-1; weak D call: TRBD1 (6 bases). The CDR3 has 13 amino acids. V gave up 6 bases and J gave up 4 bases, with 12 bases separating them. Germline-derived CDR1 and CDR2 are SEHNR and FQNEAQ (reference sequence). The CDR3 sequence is CASRTTGITEAFF. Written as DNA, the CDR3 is TGTGCCAGCAGAACGACAGGTATCACTGAAGCTTTCTTT.

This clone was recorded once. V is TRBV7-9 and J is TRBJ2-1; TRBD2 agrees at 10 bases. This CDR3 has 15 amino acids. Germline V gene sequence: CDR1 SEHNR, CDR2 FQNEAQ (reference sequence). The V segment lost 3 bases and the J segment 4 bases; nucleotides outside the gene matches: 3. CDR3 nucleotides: TGTGCCAGCAGCTTTAGGACTAGCGGATACAATGAGCAGTTCTTC. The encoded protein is CASSFRTSGYNEQFF.

CDR3 amino acids: CASSLTGLAAGEKETQYF. CDR3 DNA sequence: TGCGCCAGCAGCCTAACGGGACTAGCGGCGGGGGAAAAAGAGACCCAGTACTTC. This chain uses TRBV4-1 with TRBJ2-5; 11 nucleotides agree with TRBD2. Trimming cost V 4 bases and J 3 bases; bases outside gene matches: 13. Germline CDR1 and CDR2: MGHRA and YSYEKL. CDR3 length: 18 residues.

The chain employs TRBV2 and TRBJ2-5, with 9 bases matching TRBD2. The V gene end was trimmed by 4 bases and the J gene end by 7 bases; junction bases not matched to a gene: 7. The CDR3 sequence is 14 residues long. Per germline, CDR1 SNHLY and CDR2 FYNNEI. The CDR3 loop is CASSGLREGGTQYF. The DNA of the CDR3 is TGTGCCAGCAGTGGGTTGCGGGAGGGCGGGACCCAGTACTTC. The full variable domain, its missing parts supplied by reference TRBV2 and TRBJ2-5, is EPEVTQTPSHQVTQMGQEVILRCVPISNHLYFYWYRQILGQKVEFLVSFYNNEISEKSEIFDDQFSVERPDGSNFTLKIRSTKLEDSAMYFCASSGLREGGTQYFGPGTRLLVL.

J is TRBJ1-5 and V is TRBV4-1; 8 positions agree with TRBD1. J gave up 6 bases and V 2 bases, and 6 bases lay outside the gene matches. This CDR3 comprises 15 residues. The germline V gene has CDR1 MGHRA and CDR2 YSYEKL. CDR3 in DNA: TGCGCCAGCAGCCAAAACCGGGACAGGCTTCAGCCCCAGCATTTT. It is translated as CASSQNRDRLQPQHF.

CDR3 in amino acids: CASSRDRERIKETQYF. The CDR3 bases are TGTGCCAGCAGCCGGGACAGGGAGCGGATAAAAGAGACCCAGTACTTC. The chain links TRBV28 to TRBJ2-5; 9 bases are shared with TRBD1. The ends lost 6 bases at V and 3 bases at J; junction bases unmatched: 11. The CDR3 consists of 16 residues. Germline V gene sequence: CDR1 MDHEN, CDR2 SYDVKM.

The CDR3: CSVVSGANVLTF. CDR3 sequence (DNA): TGCAGCGTCGTAAGCGGGGCCAACGTCCTGACTTTC. The chain employs TRBV29-1 and TRBJ2-6; D call uncertain. Between the trimmed V and J ends, which lost 6 bases and 4 bases, there was a span of 7 bases. Germline loops: CDR1 SQVTM, CDR2 ANQGSEA. The CDR3 extends over 12 amino acids. Full variable domain (remainder filled in from reference TRBV29-1 and TRBJ2-6): SAVISQKPSRDICQRGTSLTIQCQVDSQVTMMFWYRQQPGQSLTLIATANQGSEATYESGFVIDKFPISRPNLTFSTLTVSNMSPEDSSIYLCSVVSGANVLTFGAGSRLTVL.

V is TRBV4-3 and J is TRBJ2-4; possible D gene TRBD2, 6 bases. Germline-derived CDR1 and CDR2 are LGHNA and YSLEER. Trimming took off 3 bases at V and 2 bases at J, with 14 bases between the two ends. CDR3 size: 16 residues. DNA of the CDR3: TGCGCCAGCAGCCACCGAGGACGGGGGTCCAAAAACATTCAGTACTTC. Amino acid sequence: CASSHRGRGSKNIQYF.